The sequence of this T cell receptor beta chain was determined in a study of blood T cell repertoires in COVID-19. In the study overall: The United States, Italy and Spain provided the acute and convalescent COVID-19 samples.

The CDR3 totals 14 residues. V lost 1 base and J 5 bases, leaving 11 bases between the germline ends. Original processing notes: Estimation of nucleated cell counts relied on the amplification of reference gene primers. Profiled with immunoSEQ multiplex PCR; TCRdb holds only in-frame clones, not every one. The V and J calls and the clone size are those of that table, but D and trimming were determined from the DNA. Of about 240,000 clones listed, 84% were seen once; the top ten hold 4% to 4.5%. V is TRBV6-7 and J is TRBJ1-1; D possibly corresponds to TRBD1 (5 bases). TRBV6-7 is labeled an ORF, and its function is uncertain. Material: peripheral blood. This sequence was found in a man over 45 with acute or convalescent COVID-19. CDR3 sequence: CASSYWQGRTEAFF. The CDR3 bases are TGTGCCAGCAGTTACTGGCAGGGAAGGACTGAAGCTTTCTTT.